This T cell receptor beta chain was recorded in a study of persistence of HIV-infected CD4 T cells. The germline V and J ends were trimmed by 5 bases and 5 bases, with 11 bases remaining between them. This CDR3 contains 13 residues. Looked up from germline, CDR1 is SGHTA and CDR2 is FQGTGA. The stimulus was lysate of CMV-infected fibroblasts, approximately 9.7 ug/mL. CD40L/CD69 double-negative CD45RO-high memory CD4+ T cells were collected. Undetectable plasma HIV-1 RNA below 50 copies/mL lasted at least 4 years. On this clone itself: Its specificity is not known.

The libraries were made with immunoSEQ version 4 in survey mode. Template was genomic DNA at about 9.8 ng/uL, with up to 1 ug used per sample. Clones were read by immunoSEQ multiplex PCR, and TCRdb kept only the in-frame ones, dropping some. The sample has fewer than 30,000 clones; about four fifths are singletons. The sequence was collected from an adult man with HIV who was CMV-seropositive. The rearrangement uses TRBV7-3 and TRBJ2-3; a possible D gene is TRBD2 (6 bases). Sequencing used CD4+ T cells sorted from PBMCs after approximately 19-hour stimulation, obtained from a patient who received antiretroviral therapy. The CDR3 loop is CASSPVGGDTQYF. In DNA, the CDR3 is TGTGCCAGCAGCCCCGTGGGGGGAGATACGCAGTATTTT.